Shown below are 26 T cell receptor beta chains from a single sample sequenced in a study of T-cell memory formation after mild COVID-19. One entry per CDR3 protein results from TCRdb running MiXCR on the 5' RACE reads. The table lists hundreds of thousands of distinct CDR3 sequences, around 15% of them singletons, with 20% to 25% in the top ten. The sequenced material came from PBMCs or a T cell subset sorted from them (not recorded which). The receptors here all came from a man aged 18 to 29 who had mild COVID-19 (a few samples of this study predate the infection). Cell type and time point are not known.

The CDR3 coding sequence is TGTGCCAGCAGCCAGGGTCCTAGCAGCGAGCAGTACGTC. It translates to CASSQGPSSEQYV. The chain combines TRBV3-1 with TRBJ2-7, with TRBD2 as a possible D gene (5 bases). V dropped 3 bases and J dropped 6 bases, with 12 bases sitting between them. Per germline, CDR1 LGHDT and CDR2 YNNKEL (reference sequence). The CDR3 length is 13 residues.

The chain has TRBV28 and TRBJ2-2; D possibly corresponds to TRBD2 (6 bases). The CDR3 runs 16 residues. Trimming removed 4 bases at V and 4 bases at J, with 16 bases between. The germline V gene has CDR1 MDHEN and CDR2 SYDVKM. CDR3 loop: CASSSPTRDATGELFF. Written as DNA, the CDR3 is TGTGCCAGCAGTTCCCCGACTAGGGACGCCACCGGGGAGCTGTTTTTT.

This clonotype was seen ten or more times. The chain carries TRBV5-1 and TRBJ2-7; D uncertain. Germline-derived CDR1 and CDR2 are SGHRS and YFSETQ. This CDR3 has 12 residues. V was shortened by 4 bases and J by 3 bases, with 8 bases between the two germline ends. In DNA, the CDR3 is TGCGCCAGCAGCCAGGTGGGCTACGAGCAGTACTTC. It yields the protein CASSQVGYEQYF.

This clonotype was picked up a small number of times. The chain couples TRBV21-1 to TRBJ2-1; the table assigns TRBD1, which was not confirmed against the DNA. TRBV21-1 is reported as a pseudogene. This CDR3 has 14 residues. CDR3 region: CASSRGTGHDEQFF. CDR3 sequence (DNA): TGTGCCAGCAGCAGGGGGACAGGGCACGATGAGCAGTTCTTC.

The rearrangement joins TRBV7-3 to TRBJ2-3; D may correspond to TRBD1 or TRBD2 (5 bases each). V shed 3 bases and J shed 5 bases, with 9 bases lying between them. The CDR3 is made up of 13 amino acids. CDR1 SGHTA and CDR2 FQGTGA come from the germline V gene. The DNA of the CDR3 is TGTGCCAGCAGCTTCGCTGGGGGAGATACGCAGTATTTT. Its protein product is CASSFAGGDTQYF.

This clonotype was counted between two and nine times. The gene calls are TRBV7-8 and TRBJ2-1; 7 bases are a match to TRBD2. This CDR3 contains 15 residues. Germline V gene data show CDR1 as SGHVS and CDR2 as FQNEAQ. The ends lost 0 bases at V and 5 bases at J; junction bases unmatched: 4. The CDR3 protein is CASSLASLADNEQFF. CDR3 sequence (DNA): TGTGCCAGCAGCTTAGCTTCGCTAGCGGACAATGAGCAGTTCTTC. Drawing the rest from reference TRBV7-8 and TRBJ2-1, the complete variable domain is GAGVSQSPRYKVAKRGQDVALRCDPISGHVSLFWYQQALGQGPEFLTYFQNEAQLDKSGLPSDRFFAERPEGSVSTLKIQRTQQEDSAVYLCASSLASLADNEQFFGPGTRLTVL.

This clonotype was recorded a few times. V is TRBV7-2 and J is TRBJ1-3; possible D gene TRBD1, 6 bases. CDR1 is SGHTA and CDR2 is FQGNSA in the germline V gene. Deletions cut 4 bases from V and 4 bases from J, with 20 bases between. The CDR3 loop spans 17 amino acids. CDR3 nucleotide sequence: TGTGCCAGCAGCTCTACCACCAACAGGGTCTGGGGAAACACCATATATTTT. Translated: CASSSTTNRVWGNTIYF.

This clonotype turned up a few times. The chain combines TRBV18 with TRBJ1-1, with D possibly TRBD1 on 5 matching bases. Germline V gene data show CDR1 as KGHSH and CDR2 as LQKENI. The V and J ends lost 2 bases and 5 bases respectively, with 15 bases between them. CDR3 size: 15 residues. The CDR3 nucleotides are TGTGCCAGCTCACCATTCGCACAGGAAAGGACTGAAGCTTTCTTT. This sequence encodes CASSPFAQERTEAFF.

This clonotype has more than one count but fewer than ten. The rearrangement uses TRBV6-2 or TRBV6-3 and TRBJ2-5; a possible D gene is TRBD2 (5 bases). The CDR3 is 12 residues long. Per the germline V gene, CDR1 is MNHEY and CDR2 is SVGEGT. V lost 8 bases and J 5 bases, leaving 12 bases between the germline ends. The CDR3 DNA follows: TGTGCCAGCCACAAGTCGGGGGAGACCCAGTACTTC. This translates into CASHKSGETQYF.

This clonotype appeared a few times. This rearrangement joins TRBV7-9 to TRBJ1-2, with a weak D call TRBD1 (6 bases). This CDR3 is 15 amino acids long. V lost 4 bases, J lost 1 base, and 13 bases lay in between. Germline V CDR1 and CDR2: SEHNR, FQNEAQ (reference sequence). The CDR3 nucleotides are TGTGCCAGCAGCTCTCCGACAGGTCTTAACTATGGCTACACCTTC. This sequence encodes CASSSPTGLNYGYTF.

This clonotype was counted between two and nine times. V gene TRBV7-2 combines with J gene TRBJ2-7; 10 nucleotides agree with TRBD2. V lost 5 bases to trimming and J lost 0 bases; unmatched junction nucleotides: 7. The CDR3 is 16 residues long. Per germline, CDR1 SGHTA and CDR2 FQGNSA. The CDR3 bases are TGTGCCAGCAGCGTAACTAGCGGGGATTTCTCCTACGAGCAGTACTTC. It encodes CASSVTSGDFSYEQYF.

This clonotype was found a few times. V gene TRBV4-2 combines with J gene TRBJ2-1; 8 bases map to TRBD1. Germline CDR1 LGHNA, CDR2 YNFKEQ. The CDR3 has 17 amino acids. With V trimmed by 0 bases and J by 8 bases, 12 bases remained unmatched. The CDR3 DNA reads TGTGCCAGCAGCCAAGATTGGGCCAGGGGGCGCCTTGATGAGCAGTTCTTC. It is translated as CASSQDWARGRLDEQFF.

This clonotype came up a few times. The chain links TRBV4-2 to TRBJ2-7; D not resolved. The CDR3 spans 13 residues. Trimming left V 4 bases short and J 5 bases short, with 12 bases between. CDR1 is LGHNA and CDR2 is YNFKEQ in the germline V gene. CDR3 in DNA: TGTGCCAGCAGCCCCCAGCATGGGGACGAGCAGTACGTC. Translation: CASSPQHGDEQYV.

The gene calls are TRBV6-6 and TRBJ2-2; the D gene is possibly TRBD2 (7 bases). V was pared by 0 bases and J by 4 bases, with 9 bases between. CDR1 and CDR2 from the germline V gene are MNHNY and SVGAGI (reference sequence). This CDR3 is 15 amino acids long. CDR3 bases: TGTGCCAGCAGTTACTCGAGGGGGGGCACCGGGGAGCTGTTTTTT. Translation: CASSYSRGGTGELFF.

The V call is TRBV7-2, the J call TRBJ2-1; 11 bases agree with TRBD2. The CDR3 consists of 15 residues. Germline trimming cut 3 bases from V and 9 bases from J; bases unmatched to any gene: 7. Germline lookup yields CDR1 SGHTA and CDR2 FQGNSA. The CDR3 here is CASSFLAGGGGEQFF. CDR3 DNA sequence: TGTGCCAGCAGCTTCCTAGCGGGGGGCGGGGGTGAGCAGTTCTTC.

This clonotype has a handful of counts. The chain employs TRBV12-3 or TRBV12-4 and TRBJ2-2, with TRBD1 matching over 7 bases. Trimming took 4 bases from V and 4 from J; bases not matched to a gene: 6. CDR3 size: 15 residues. The CDR3 sequence: CASSWRQGSTGELFF. DNA for the CDR3: TGTGCCAGCAGTTGGAGACAGGGCAGCACCGGGGAGCTGTTTTTT.

Ten or more counts support this clonotype. The gene calls are TRBV3-1 and TRBJ2-1; tentatively, D is TRBD2 (5 bases). This CDR3 is built from 13 residues. Germline V gene lookup returns CDR1 LGHDT and CDR2 YNNKEL (reference sequence). V gave up 2 bases and J gave up 7 bases, with 9 bases separating them. The CDR3 protein is CASSQSSGNEQFF. The CDR3 nucleotides read TGTGCCAGCAGCCAAAGTTCGGGGAATGAGCAGTTCTTC.

In its sample, this clonotype was seen many times. This rearrangement joins TRBV7-2 to TRBJ1-2; weak D call: TRBD1 (5 bases). V was pared by 7 bases and J by 8 bases, with 17 bases between. CDR1 is SGHTA, CDR2 FQGNSA, per germline. CDR3 length: 13 residues. The CDR3 nucleotides read TGTGCCAGCACCCCCGACAGACCTCGGGGCTACACCTTC. Translation gives CASTPDRPRGYTF.

This clonotype was observed a handful of times. This chain links TRBV4-2 with TRBJ1-2; maybe TRBD1 (6 bases). Germline V CDR1 and CDR2: LGHNA, YNFKEQ. V dropped 3 bases and J dropped 6 bases, with 17 bases sitting between them. This CDR3 has 15 amino acids. The CDR3 region is CASSHAGTNNHGYTF. Written as DNA, the CDR3 is TGTGCCAGCAGCCATGCCGGGACAAACAACCATGGCTACACCTTC.

This clonotype was detected only a few times. The chain joins TRBV12-3 or TRBV12-4 to TRBJ2-5; 8 bases match TRBD2. The CDR3 runs 15 residues. V was clipped by 6 bases and J by 5 bases; unmatched bases: 11. The CDR3 spells CASRSHGGVRETQYF. Written as DNA, the CDR3 is TGTGCCAGCAGATCCCACGGGGGGGTTCGGGAGACCCAGTACTTC.

The J gene is TRBJ1-5, the V gene TRBV5-1; D may be TRBD1 (6 bases). The germline gives CDR1 SGHRS, CDR2 YFSETQ. Trimming pared 3 bases from V and 7 bases from J, leaving 14 bases between. This CDR3 region has 14 residues. The CDR3 nucleotides read TGCGCCAGCAGCTCTGATCCGGGGGCACAGCCCCAGCATTTT. This sequence encodes CASSSDPGAQPQHF.

The V gene is TRBV19, the J gene TRBJ1-2; the D gene is possibly TRBD1 (5 bases). The germline V gene has CDR1 LNHDA and CDR2 SQIVND (reference sequence). Trimming pared 5 bases from V and 5 bases from J, leaving 21 bases between. The CDR3 extends over 16 amino acids. CDR3 protein: CASSATTGYSLYGYTF. The CDR3 coding sequence is TGTGCCAGTAGTGCTACAACAGGATACTCACTTTATGGCTACACCTTC.

This chain joins TRBV4-1 and TRBJ1-4; the D gene is possibly TRBD1 (6 bases). Germline V lookup: CDR1 MGHRA, CDR2 YSYEKL. V gave up 2 bases and J gave up 5 bases, with 12 bases separating them. This CDR3 spans 15 amino acids. The CDR3 sequence: CASSQQQGDNEKLFF. The CDR3 nucleotides are TGCGCCAGCAGCCAACAACAGGGAGACAATGAAAAACTGTTTTTT.

In its sample, this clonotype was seen a few times. CDR3: CSVRLNPADTQYF. In nucleotides, the CDR3 is TGCAGCGTCCGACTGAATCCCGCAGATACGCAGTATTTT. The genes are TRBV29-1 and TRBJ2-3; D is unclear. The CDR3 sequence is 13 residues long. Per germline, CDR1 SQVTM and CDR2 ANQGSEA. Trimming pared 6 bases from V and 4 bases from J, leaving 14 bases between.

The gene calls are TRBV2 and TRBJ2-7; D might be TRBD2 (6 bases). CDR3 length: 13 amino acids. The ends were cut back, 11 bases at V and 0 bases at J, with 14 bases in the middle. CDR1 SNHLY and CDR2 FYNNEI come from the germline V gene. CDR3 DNA sequence: TGTGCCGGGCGCGCGGGGACCTCCTACGAGCAGTACTTC. This sequence encodes CAGRAGTSYEQYF.

The gene calls are TRBV4-1 and TRBJ1-2; D call uncertain. This CDR3 region has 13 residues. Trimming took 0 bases from V and 8 from J, leaving 10 bases between them. The V gene's germline CDR1 is MGHRA and CDR2 YSYEKL. The chain's CDR3 is CASSQDGGGGYTF. For the CDR3, the DNA is TGCGCCAGCAGCCAAGATGGAGGCGGCGGCTACACCTTC.